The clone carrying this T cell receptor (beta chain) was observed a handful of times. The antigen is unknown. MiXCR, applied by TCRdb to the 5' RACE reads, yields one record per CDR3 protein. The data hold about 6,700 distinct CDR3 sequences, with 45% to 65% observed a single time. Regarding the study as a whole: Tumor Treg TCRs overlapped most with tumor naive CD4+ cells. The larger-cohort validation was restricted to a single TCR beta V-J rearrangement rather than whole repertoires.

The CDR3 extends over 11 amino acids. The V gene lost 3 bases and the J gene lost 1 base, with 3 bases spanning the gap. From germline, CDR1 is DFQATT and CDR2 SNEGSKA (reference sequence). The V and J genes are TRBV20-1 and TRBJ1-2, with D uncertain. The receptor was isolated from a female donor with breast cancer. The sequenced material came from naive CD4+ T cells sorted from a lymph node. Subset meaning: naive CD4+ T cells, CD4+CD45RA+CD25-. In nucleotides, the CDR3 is TGCAGTGCTAGTATTAACTATGGCTACACCTTC. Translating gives CSASINYGYTF.